This TCR beta chain was profiled in a study of blood T cell repertoires in COVID-19. As for the study in general: Whether acute or convalescent, the COVID-19 samples came from the United States, Italy and Spain. T cells, B-cell-depleted T cells, or PBMCs provided the cDNA or gDNA that served as material.

In the authors' workflow: Reference gene primer amplification gave estimated nucleated cell counts. Data came from immunoSEQ multiplex PCR; TCRdb stores just in-frame clones and leaves some out. V and J calls and clone size follow that table, whereas D and trimming were derived from the DNA. The profile shows about 30,000 clones, 85% to 90% of them singletons. V lost 9 bases and J lost 0, with 12 bases in between. The CDR3 has 14 amino acids. Germline V gene data show CDR1 as MNHNY and CDR2 as SVGAGI (reference sequence). The sample consisted of peripheral blood. The source of this sequence is a human donor in a cohort sampled during active COVID-19. The V gene is TRBV6-6, the J gene TRBJ1-5; D remains ambiguous. The CDR3 spells CASRVDYSNQPQHF. In DNA, the CDR3 is TGTGCCAGTCGTGTGGACTATAGCAATCAGCCCCAGCATTTT.